This is a list of T cell receptor beta chains from one sample in a study of blood T cell repertoires in COVID-19. This table comes from immunoSEQ multiplex PCR, and its TCRdb copy is limited to in-frame clones, with some not included. The data contain roughly 120,000 clones, over 75% of them seen just once; the ten biggest clones take up 1.8%. The specimen was peripheral blood. All receptors come from a human donor with active COVID-19. The donor label of this sample is uncertain. Each CDR3 is given with its conserved first and last residue. The D gene is left open where the match is weak. Rows may omit the clone size; those that give it use once, few, many or a size class.

CDR3 length	V gene	J gene	D gene	clone size	CDR3 protein	CDR3 DNA
15	TRBV4-1	TRBJ2-3	NA	NA	CASSYRSVVGDTQYF	TGCGCCAGCAGCTATCGATCCGTCGTCGGAGATACGCAGTATTTT
15	TRBV6-4	TRBJ2-7	TRBD2	NA	CASKVGEGRRYEQYF	TGTGCCAGTAAGGTCGGGGAGGGAAGGAGGTACGAGCAGTACTTC
18	TRBV7-9	TRBJ1-2	TRBD1	NA	CASSLSLPGTGSNYGYTF	TGTGCCAGCAGCTTAAGCTTACCCGGGACAGGGTCTAACTATGGCTACACCTTC
14	TRBV24-1	TRBJ1-2	TRBD1	NA	CATSDLDRVYGYTF	TGTGCCACCAGTGACCTCGACAGGGTCTATGGCTACACCTTC
14	TRBV6-5	TRBJ2-7	TRBD1	NA	CASSYGTGWDEQYF	TGTGCCAGCAGTTACGGGACAGGGTGGGACGAGCAGTACTTC
11	TRBV6-2/TRBV6-3	TRBJ1-2	NA	NA	CASSYSSGYTF	TGTGCCAGCAGTTACTCGAGTGGCTACACCTTC
15	TRBV19	TRBJ2-5	TRBD2	NA	CASRLAGGKEETQYF	TGTGCCAGTCGTCTAGCGGGGGGGAAGGAAGAGACCCAGTACTTC
14	TRBV6-4	TRBJ2-2	NA	NA	CASSEQGGTGELFF	TGTGCCAGCAGTGAACAGGGTGGCACCGGGGAGCTGTTTTTT
15	TRBV28	TRBJ2-7	TRBD1	NA	CASSFSWGQGYEQYF	TGTGCCAGCAGTTTCAGTTGGGGACAGGGGTACGAGCAGTACTTC
17	TRBV14	TRBJ1-1	TRBD1	NA	CASSHDRLGRGQTEAFF	TGTGCCAGCAGCCACGACCGACTTGGTAGGGGGCAGACTGAAGCTTTCTTT
14	TRBV6-2/TRBV6-3	TRBJ1-4	NA	NA	CASSRRGLNEKLFF	TGTGCCAGCAGTCGCAGGGGTCTGAATGAAAAACTGTTTTTT
17	TRBV20-1	TRBJ2-7	NA	NA	CSAGVDWSRDSYYEQYF	TGCAGTGCTGGTGTTGACTGGTCCCGGGATTCTTACTACGAGCAGTACTTC
15	TRBV30	TRBJ2-5	TRBD2	once	CAWSHTASGTETQYF	TGTGCCTGGAGTCACACAGCCAGCGGGACAGAGACCCAGTACTTC
16	TRBV7-2	TRBJ2-4	TRBD2	NA	CASSAGTSGGKNIQYF	TGTGCCAGCAGCGCCGGGACTAGCGGGGGGAAAAACATTCAGTACTTC
16	TRBV6-5	TRBJ2-2	TRBD2	NA	CASSYGLAGNTGELFF	TGTGCCAGCAGTTACGGGCTAGCGGGGAACACCGGGGAGCTGTTTTTT
14	TRBV5-4	TRBJ1-1	NA	NA	CASSPLLFNTEAFF	TGTGCCAGCAGCCCACTGCTGTTTAACACTGAAGCTTTCTTT
13	TRBV7-8	TRBJ2-3	TRBD1	once	CASTQDRADTQYF	TGTGCCAGCACCCAAGACAGGGCCGATACGCAGTATTTT
14	TRBV11-2	TRBJ2-7	TRBD1	once	CASSFWTGAYEQYF	TGTGCCAGCAGCTTCTGGACAGGAGCATACGAGCAGTACTTC
15	TRBV3-1/TRBV3-2	TRBJ2-1	TRBD2	NA	CASSPRTSAYNEQFF	TGTGCCAGCAGCCCTAGGACTAGCGCCTACAATGAGCAGTTCTTC
14	TRBV6-5	TRBJ2-1	TRBD2	NA	CASRLSGEGNEQFF	TGTGCCAGCAGGCTTAGCGGGGAAGGCAATGAGCAGTTCTTC
15	TRBV2	TRBJ2-2	NA	NA	CASSEGHLGTGELFF	TGTGCCAGCAGTGAGGGGCACCTAGGGACCGGGGAGCTGTTTTTT
14	TRBV6-5	TRBJ2-7	TRBD1	NA	CASSMTGGTYEQYF	TGTGCCAGCAGTATGACAGGGGGCACCTACGAGCAGTACTTC
17	TRBV4-3	TRBJ1-2	TRBD1	NA	CASSQDVTGGSIYGYTF	TGCGCCAGCAGCCAAGATGTGACAGGGGGTTCCATCTATGGCTACACCTTC
15	TRBV19	TRBJ2-5	TRBD2	NA	CASSTRTSGLETQYF	TGTGCCAGTAGTACTCGGACTAGCGGGTTAGAGACCCAGTACTTC
12	TRBV7-7	TRBJ2-3	NA	NA	CASSIAPGTQYF	TGTGCTAGCAGCATAGCCCCGGGTACGCAGTATTTT
12	TRBV9	TRBJ2-3	NA	NA	CASSAPSNTQYF	TGTGCCAGCAGCGCCCCTAGTAATACGCAGTATTTT
16	TRBV5-1	TRBJ2-1	TRBD1	NA	CASSAPRTGWDNEQFF	TGCGCCAGCAGCGCGCCCAGGACAGGGTGGGACAATGAGCAGTTCTTC
15	TRBV6-1	TRBJ1-2	TRBD1	NA	CAGSERAGTGRGYTF	TGTGCCGGCAGTGAAAGGGCCGGGACAGGGCGAGGCTACACCTTC
14	TRBV4-3	TRBJ1-3	NA	NA	CASSQLGVFNTIYF	TGCGCCAGCAGCCAACTCGGAGTCTTTAACACCATATATTTT
15	TRBV4-1	TRBJ2-1	NA	NA	CASSQDYQDYNEQFF	TGCGCCAGCAGCCAAGATTACCAGGACTACAATGAGCAGTTCTTC
16	TRBV4-3	TRBJ2-5	TRBD2	NA	CASSQSSGGAGETQYF	TGCGCCAGCAGCCAGTCTAGCGGGGGGGCCGGTGAGACCCAGTACTTC
14	TRBV5-1	TRBJ2-7	NA	NA	CASSSSWGGFEQYF	TGCGCCAGCAGCTCCTCGTGGGGGGGCTTCGAGCAGTACTTC
15	TRBV5-4	TRBJ2-4	TRBD1	NA	CASSRGGAVKNIQYF	TGTGCCAGCAGCCGAGGGGGCGCCGTCAAAAACATTCAGTACTTC
15	TRBV5-1	TRBJ1-5	NA	few	CASSLDSYSNQPQHF	TGCGCCAGCAGCTTGGACAGTTATAGCAATCAGCCCCAGCATTTT
15	TRBV5-5	TRBJ2-2	TRBD1	once	CASSPRTGDTGELFF	TGTGCCAGCAGCCCCCGGACAGGAGACACCGGGGAGCTGTTTTTT
15	TRBV30	TRBJ1-4	NA	NA	CAWSARGATNEKLFF	TGTGCCTGGAGTGCCCGGGGGGCGACAAATGAAAAACTGTTTTTT
16	TRBV11-2	TRBJ2-1	TRBD2	once	CASSFGLAVSYNEQFF	TGTGCCAGCAGCTTCGGACTAGCGGTCTCCTACAATGAGCAGTTCTTC
12	TRBV5-4	TRBJ1-2	NA	NA	CASSQDSYGYTF	TGTGCCAGCAGCCAGGACAGCTATGGCTACACCTTC
17	TRBV14	TRBJ2-2	NA	NA	CASSQPISGQNTGELFF	TGTGCCAGCAGCCAACCTATATCAGGGCAGAACACCGGGGAGCTGTTTTTT
16	TRBV5-4	TRBJ2-1	TRBD1	NA	CASRPGQGLPYNEQFF	TGTGCCAGCAGACCGGGACAGGGACTTCCCTACAATGAGCAGTTCTTC
17	TRBV11-2	TRBJ2-3	TRBD1	NA	CASSLGDRPIIPDTQYF	TGTGCCAGCAGCTTAGGGGACAGGCCAATAATTCCAGATACGCAGTATTTT
12	TRBV12-3/TRBV12-4	TRBJ2-5	NA	NA	CASSLREETQYF	TGTGCCAGCAGTTTACGGGAAGAGACCCAGTACTTC
17	TRBV10-3	TRBJ2-3	TRBD2	NA	CAISEAGLAGSTDTQYF	TGTGCCATCAGTGAGGCGGGACTAGCGGGGAGCACAGATACGCAGTATTTT
12	TRBV28	TRBJ1-1	NA	once	CASSLQGRVAFF	TGTGCCAGCAGTTTACAGGGGAGGGTAGCTTTCTTT
14	TRBV5-6	TRBJ1-5	NA	NA	CASSLGGGNQPQHF	TGTGCCAGCAGCTTGGGAGGAGGGAATCAGCCCCAGCATTTT
15	TRBV11-3	TRBJ2-7	NA	NA	CASSPGMGATYEQYF	TGTGCCAGCAGCCCAGGGATGGGGGCAACCTACGAGCAGTACTTC
16	TRBV19	TRBJ2-6	NA	NA	CASSIPRAAGANVLTF	TGTGCCAGTAGTATCCCCAGGGCAGCTGGGGCCAACGTCCTGACTTTC
17	TRBV9	TRBJ2-1	TRBD2	NA	CASSVDPLAGTRDEQFF	TGTGCCAGCAGCGTAGATCCACTAGCGGGTACTAGGGATGAGCAGTTCTTC
13	TRBV4-1	TRBJ2-7	TRBD2	NA	CASSQVAGVEQYF	TGCGCCAGCAGCCAAGTAGCGGGCGTCGAGCAGTACTTC
13	TRBV12-3/TRBV12-4	TRBJ2-1	NA	NA	CASSPGGVNEQFF	TGTGCCAGCAGTCCCGGGGGTGTCAATGAGCAGTTCTTC